This T cell receptor beta chain was sequenced during a study of CD8 T cells in ankylosing spondylitis (dated by TCRdb to about 2017). Describing the broader study: The study set out to find disease-linked TCR variants by profiling T cell receptor beta repertoires in ankylosing spondylitis patients and healthy donors. The full study cohort comprised 25 ankylosing spondylitis patients and roughly 100 healthy donors. Peripheral blood was sampled, and synovial fluid was also collected from ankylosing spondylitis patients. The paper as a whole reports these results and caveats: Some of the motif variants had been reported before in the synovial fluid and blood of reactive arthritis patients, a finding that suggests common disease-initiation mechanisms. Significant enrichment of the disease-linked clones was reported in matched synovial fluid samples from ankylosing spondylitis patients. A TCR beta motif of several highly homologous amino acid variants appeared characteristic of blood from ankylosing spondylitis patients. In peripheral blood, the disease-linked clones were found at relatively low frequencies and had a CD8+ phenotype.

The CDR3 runs 13 residues from the cysteine to the phenylalanine. Only the CDR3 DNA is retained, 39 bases long and in frame from the first base. The germline V gene yields SQVTM for CDR1 and ANQGSEA for CDR2. Sequencing was carried out with an Illumina HiSeq 2500. TCR beta libraries were prepared by quantitative 5'-RACE with molecular barcodes. Under the source paper's analysis protocol: A new computational method based on a probabilistic model of VDJ rearrangement was used to identify disease-linked TCR variants. Through fastp at Q25 and MiXCR, TCRdb rebuilt clones from the public reads, retaining in-frame beta chains. Here each entry gathers all rows of one CDR3 protein and keeps the most common genes and DNA. Here the V and J calls rest on TCRdb's processing, not on the authors' analysis. The sample table holds approximately 400,000 distinct CDR3 sequences, of which roughly 26% were seen once. The ten largest clones capture 0.89% of the sample.

This clonotype was found a few times. This receptor's antigen is unknown. No base quality values were provided; no much bigger clone lies one nucleotide off. The rearrangement joined TRBV29-1 to TRBJ2-7, with 8 bases in between that match TRBD2. The origin of this receptor is a male donor with ankylosing spondylitis. The sequencing sample was made of blood, either unsorted or a sorted T cell fraction (not recorded which). CDR3 protein: CSVRGLANYEQYF. In nucleotide form, the sequence is TGCAGTGTGAGAGGACTAGCTAACTACGAGCAGTACTTC.